This TCR beta chain was found in a study of shared clonotypes between healthy human individuals. Data came from immunoSEQ multiplex PCR; TCRdb stores just in-frame clones and leaves some out. The sample includes about 1.5 million clones, over 95% seen only once; the top ten take approximately 1.1%. All of the donors resided in Nashville, Tennessee, and each was a Caucasian adult. CDR3 size: 16 residues. Looked up from germline, CDR1 is SGHAT and CDR2 is FQNNGV. The V gene lost 4 bases and the J gene lost 0 bases, with 13 bases spanning the gap. The chain employs TRBV11-2 and TRBJ2-1, with D tentatively TRBD2 (5 bases). This clonotype was obtained from a young man in good health. The specimen was naive CD4+ T cells sorted from blood. The subset here: CD45RA+ positively selected. CDR3 in DNA: TGTGCCAGCAGCTCTGTTTGGAGGAGCTCCTACAATGAGCAGTTCTTC. It codes for CASSSVWRSSYNEQFF.